One and the same sample provided the 15 T cell receptor beta chains below, sequenced in a study of T-cell reconstitution after alpha-beta-depleted transplantation in children. Preparation of the TCRbeta library was carried out with unique molecular identifiers. TCRdb reanalysed the PCR reads using MiXCR and keeps one entry per CDR3 protein. The sample lists over 400,000 distinct CDR3 sequences, 43% occurring once. The sequences come from PBMCs, collected before TCRalphabeta/CD19-depleted stem cell transplant. The receptors shown here come from a girl aged 2 to 9 with aplastic anemia, due to receive a stem cell transplant.

The rearrangement uses TRBV27 and TRBJ2-1; D is uncertain. The V end was cut by 3 bases, the J end by 0 bases, with 9 bases between. This CDR3 is 15 amino acids long. Per the germline V gene, CDR1 is MNHEY and CDR2 is SMNVEV (reference sequence). The CDR3 region has the DNA TGTGCCAGCAGTTTTAAGAAATTCTCCTACAATGAGCAGTTCTTC. Translated: CASSFKKFSYNEQFF.

This clonotype was recorded at least ten times. This chain links TRBV27 with TRBJ2-3, with 11 nucleotides matching TRBD2. CDR1 is MNHEY, CDR2 SMNVEV, per germline (reference sequence). The CDR3 contains 19 residues. The V segment lost 3 bases and the J segment 3 bases; nucleotides outside the gene matches: 14. The DNA of the CDR3 is TGTGCCAGCAGTTTGGCGAAATTCCCCCGGACTAGCGGGACAGATACGCAGTATTTT. Protein: CASSLAKFPRTSGTDTQYF.

The J gene is TRBJ2-3, the V gene TRBV20-1; 7 positions agree with TRBD2. V dropped 5 bases and J dropped 2; count of bases not matched to a gene: 4. The length of the CDR3 is 13 residues. Germline CDR1 is DFQATT and CDR2 is SNEGSKA (reference sequence). CDR3 in amino acids: CSAVLAITDTQYF. The CDR3 DNA reads TGCAGTGCTGTACTAGCGATCACAGATACGCAGTATTTT.

The genes are TRBV11-2 and TRBJ2-1; unclear D gene. V shed 1 base and J shed 1 base, with 11 bases lying between them. The germline gives CDR1 SGHAT, CDR2 FQNNGV. The CDR3 is made up of 16 amino acids. For the CDR3, the DNA is TGTGCCAGCAGCTTAGGTAGAGCCATTTCCTACAATGAGCAGTTCTTC. Translation: CASSLGRAISYNEQFF.

The chain links TRBV29-1 to TRBJ1-1; possible D gene TRBD1, 6 bases. V lost 1 base to trimming and J lost 10 bases, with 19 bases between them. Looked up from germline, CDR1 is SQVTM and CDR2 is ANQGSEA. The length of the CDR3 is 14 residues. The CDR3 loop is CSVEVMGGAVGAFF. In nucleotides, the CDR3 is TGCAGCGTTGAAGTTATGGGGGGGGCAGTTGGAGCTTTCTTT.

This clonotype was counted a few times. The CDR3 region has the DNA TGTGCCAGCAGGTACCGGGACAGGAACACTGAAGCTTTCTTT. Its translation: CASRYRDRNTEAFF. J is TRBJ1-1 and V is TRBV9; TRBD1 aligns across 7 bases. This CDR3 has 14 amino acids. The V gene end was trimmed by 5 bases and the J gene end by 1 base; junction bases not matched to a gene: 5. CDR1 SGDLS and CDR2 YYNGEE come from the germline V gene. Using reference TRBV9 and TRBJ1-1 for the parts outside the CDR3, the full variable domain is DSGVTQTPKHLITATGQRVTLRCSPRSGDLSVYWYQQSLDQGLQFLIQYYNGEERAKGNILERFSAQQFPDLHSELNLSSLELGDSALYFCASRYRDRNTEAFFGQGTRLTVV.

About this clonotype itself: The CDR3 does not close with the conserved phenylalanine or tryptophan, likely indicating a read error. This chain connects TRBV7-2 to TRBJ2-7; D might be TRBD1 (5 bases). The V gene's germline CDR1 is SGHTA and CDR2 FQGNSA. The CDR3 length is 14 residues. The CDR3 coding sequence is TGTGCCAGCAGCTTAGAGGGGATCTCCCACGAGCAGTACCTC. This sequence encodes CASSLEGISHEQYL.

This clonotype was detected only a few times. The chain is built from TRBV28 and TRBJ1-4; D is unclear. The CDR3 consists of 12 residues. Germline CDR1 is MDHEN and CDR2 is SYDVKM. The V and J ends lost 8 bases and 5 bases respectively, with 9 bases between them. The CDR3: CASRRVNEKLFF. The DNA of the CDR3 is TGTGCCAGCCGACGGGTCAATGAAAAACTGTTTTTT. The complete variable domain, with remaining parts taken from reference TRBV28 and TRBJ1-4, reads DVKVTQSSRYLVKRTGEKVFLECVQDMDHENMFWYRQDPGLGLRLIYFSYDVKMKEKGDIPEGYSVSREKKERFSLILESASTNQTSMYLCASRRVNEKLFFGSGTQLSVL.

V is TRBV6-5 and J is TRBJ1-2; tentatively, D is TRBD1 (5 bases). Germline V gene sequence: CDR1 MNHEY, CDR2 SVGAGI. The V gene lost 1 base and the J gene lost 7 bases, with 13 bases spanning the gap. The CDR3 extends over 14 amino acids. CDR3 region: CASSYLGGSSGYTF. The CDR3 region has the DNA TGTGCCAGCAGTTACTTGGGGGGGAGTTCTGGCTACACCTTC.

The J gene is TRBJ2-7, the V gene TRBV5-1, with 10 bases that match TRBD1. The CDR3 has 17 residues. V shed 4 bases, J shed 4 bases, and the junction held 14 bases outside the gene matches. CDR1 is SGHRS, CDR2 YFSETQ, per germline. For the CDR3, the DNA is TGCGCCAGCAGCCGATTCCCACCGGGACAGGGGTCTTACGAGCAGTACTTC. Protein: CASSRFPPGQGSYEQYF.

CDR3 DNA: TGTGCCAGCAGTTTAATTGGCTGGGGAGGGAATGAGCAGTTCTTC. Its protein is CASSLIGWGGNEQFF. The chain is built from TRBV27 and TRBJ2-1; TRBD2 matches at 7 bases. This CDR3 is 15 amino acids long. The J segment lost 7 bases and the V segment lost 2 bases, leaving 8 bases of the junction unmatched. The germline V gene has CDR1 MNHEY and CDR2 SMNVEV (reference sequence).

This clonotype was found a few times. V and J are TRBV28 and TRBJ2-1; the D gene is possibly TRBD2 (5 bases). CDR1 is MDHEN and CDR2 is SYDVKM in the germline V gene. The CDR3 sequence is 13 residues long. The V end was cut by 6 bases, the J end by 8 bases, with 14 bases between. CDR3 nucleotides: TGTGCCAGCAGCCTTCGGGCTAGCTATGAGCAGTTCTTC. As protein: CASSLRASYEQFF.

This clonotype was observed many times. This chain joins TRBV12-3 or TRBV12-4 and TRBJ2-7; tentatively, D is TRBD2 (6 bases). V was clipped by 3 bases and J by 5 bases, with 14 bases between them. The CDR3 contains 14 residues. The CDR3 nucleotides read TGTGCCAGCAGTTTCCGGAGGGCTCGGGACGAGCAGTACTTC. Translated, it gives CASSFRRARDEQYF.

This clonotype was seen more than once but under ten times. The rearrangement joins TRBV18 to TRBJ1-6; tentatively, D is TRBD1 (6 bases). Germline V gives CDR1 KGHSH, CDR2 LQKENI. The V end lost 3 bases, the J end lost 5 bases, and 11 bases lay between the germline ends. The CDR3 spans 15 residues. The CDR3 DNA reads TGTGCCAGCTCACCCTGGACAGTTGATAATTCACCCCTCCACTTT. Translation: CASSPWTVDNSPLHF.

The chain carries TRBV7-7 and TRBJ2-7; 7 nucleotides line up with TRBD1. J gave up 0 bases and V 8 bases, and 10 bases lay outside the gene matches. Germline-derived CDR1 and CDR2 are SSHAT and FNYEAQ (reference sequence). The CDR3 extends over 15 amino acids. CDR3 DNA sequence: TGTGCCAGCCCATCCGGGACAGCCAGCTCCTACGAGCAGTACTTC. This gives the protein CASPSGTASSYEQYF. Supplemented by reference TRBV7-7 and TRBJ2-7, the full variable domain reads GAGVSQSPRYKVTKRGQDVTLRCDPISSHATLYWYQQALGQGPEFLTYFNYEAQPDKSGLPSDRFSAERPEGSISTLTIQRTEQRDSAMYRCASPSGTASSYEQYFGPGTRLTVT.